Following are 26 T cell receptor beta chains from one sample sequenced in a study of cytomegalovirus exposure and HLA in healthy donors (dated by TCRdb to about 2017). Libraries were prepared through the immunoSEQ multiplex PCR assay. For the multiplex PCR, a mixture combining 60 forward primers for TCR Vbeta segments and 13 reverse primers for TCR Jbeta segments was used. TCRdb re-hosts the immuneACCESS table, in-frame sequences only. Its copies lack some clones; in the studies checked, an unresolved V gene accounts for under half of them, and the cause for the rest is not known. Here the sample has approximately 110,000 clones; 55% to 80% occur a single time. The ten largest clones capture 2.2% of the sample. The sequenced sample consisted of PBMCs. These receptor sequences come from a woman aged 25 to 45 in good health and CMV-seronegative.

This clone has more than one count but fewer than ten. The chain is built from TRBV29-1 and TRBJ2-5, with a possible D match to TRBD1 (6 bases). The CDR3 contains 12 residues. The V end lost 7 bases, the J end lost 4 bases, and 13 bases lay between the germline ends. CDR1 is SQVTM, CDR2 ANQGSEA, per germline. CDR3 nucleotides: TGCAGCGCTTCAGCAGGGGCAGAGACCCAGTACTTC. Its translation is CSASAGAETQYF.

CDR3 nucleotides: TGTGCCAGCAGCTACTCCCCGGCTAGCGGGAAAACCGGGGAGCTGTTTTTT. It translates to CASSYSPASGKTGELFF. The chain joins TRBV7-9 to TRBJ2-2; 9 bases are a match to TRBD2. V was pared by 4 bases and J by 5 bases, with 11 bases of the junction left unmatched. CDR1 is SEHNR and CDR2 is FQNEAQ in the germline V gene (reference sequence). The CDR3 loop spans 17 amino acids. The full variable domain, its missing parts supplied by reference TRBV7-9 and TRBJ2-2, is DTGVSQNPRHKITKRGQNVTFRCDPISEHNRLYWYRQTLGQGPEFLTYFQNEAQLEKSRLLSDRFSAERPKGSFSTLEIQRTEQGDSAMYLCASSYSPASGKTGELFFGEGSRLTVL.

This clone was seen only a few times. The chain couples TRBV6-5 to TRBJ1-3; D remains unclear. V was pared by 2 bases and J by 3 bases, with 8 bases between. The CDR3 has 14 amino acids. Germline V gene data show CDR1 as MNHEY and CDR2 as SVGAGI. The CDR3 region has the DNA TGTGCCAGCAGTTACGCCGGGTATGGAAACACCATATATTTT. This translates into CASSYAGYGNTIYF.

The chain is built from TRBV5-1 and TRBJ1-2; the D gene is possibly TRBD1 (6 bases). The V gene lost 4 bases and the J gene lost 4 bases, with 14 bases spanning the gap. Germline CDR1 is SGHRS and CDR2 is YFSETQ. The CDR3 covers 14 residues. CDR3 bases: TGCGCCAGCAGCCTAAGCGGGACATCCTATGGCTACACCTTC. Protein: CASSLSGTSYGYTF.

The gene calls are TRBV5-6 and TRBJ2-7; no clear D. In germline, CDR1 is SGHDT, CDR2 YYEEEE. V was pared by 2 bases and J by 0 bases, with 9 bases between. The CDR3 consists of 14 residues. The CDR3 DNA is TGTGCCAGCAGCTTTCTACAGAGCTCCTACGAGCAGTACTTC. It specifies CASSFLQSSYEQYF.

V gene TRBV4-1 combines with J gene TRBJ2-2, with no clear D. Germline lookup yields CDR1 MGHRA and CDR2 YSYEKL. This CDR3 has 14 amino acids. V lost 0 bases and J 5 bases, leaving 7 bases between the germline ends. CDR3 sequence: CASSQDGETGELFF. The CDR3 nucleotides are TGCGCCAGCAGCCAAGATGGAGAGACCGGGGAGCTGTTTTTT.

This clone showed up many times. CDR3 region: CASSDSGTGYMSEQFF. Written as DNA, the CDR3 is TGTGCCAGCAGTGACTCAGGGACAGGGTATATGAGTGAGCAGTTCTTC. This chain links TRBV6-4 with TRBJ2-1; TRBD1 agrees at 9 bases. Per the germline V gene, CDR1 is MRHNA and CDR2 is SNTAGT. The V gene end was trimmed by 0 bases and the J gene end by 9 bases; junction bases not matched to a gene: 9. This CDR3 has 16 residues.

This clone showed up just a few times. One end of the junction fails to match germline, which may point to a read error. The J gene is TRBJ1-1, the V gene TRBV5-1; no definite D call. This CDR3 is 13 amino acids long. From germline, CDR1 is SGHRS and CDR2 YFSETQ. CDR3 residues: CASTRSENSEAFF. CDR3 bases: TGCGCCAGCACGCGGTCCGAGAACTCTGAAGCTTTCTTT.

V and J are TRBV5-1 and TRBJ1-6; 10 bases line up with TRBD1. Germline V CDR1 and CDR2: SGHRS, YFSETQ. V dropped 2 bases and J dropped 7; count of bases not matched to a gene: 6. The CDR3 consists of 16 residues. The CDR3 reads CASSFLDRGDNSPLHF. In nucleotides, the CDR3 is TGCGCCAGCAGCTTTCTGGACAGGGGGGACAATTCACCCCTCCACTTT.

The table lists this clone with a count of one. The rearrangement links TRBV29-1 to TRBJ2-3; D possibly corresponds to TRBD2 (5 bases). The CDR3 length is 11 residues. CDR1 and CDR2 (germline): SQVTM, ANQGSEA. V lost 6 bases to trimming and J lost 7 bases, with 11 bases between them. CDR3 region: CSVLVSNTQYF. In DNA, the CDR3 is TGCAGCGTACTAGTTTCAAATACGCAGTATTTT.

The chain has TRBV20-1 and TRBJ1-1; D remains ambiguous. The V and J ends lost 6 bases and 6 bases respectively, with 8 bases between them. Germline CDR1 DFQATT, CDR2 SNEGSKA (reference sequence). The CDR3 covers 10 residues. The CDR3 protein is CSARVPEAFF. In nucleotides, the CDR3 is TGCAGTGCGAGGGTTCCTGAAGCTTTCTTT.

Only a few counts were recorded for this clone. The chain combines TRBV19 with TRBJ2-5; no reliable D call. The length of the CDR3 is 13 residues. Trimming removed 1 base at V and 2 bases at J, with 5 bases between. The germline gives CDR1 LNHDA, CDR2 SQIVND (reference sequence). CDR3 protein: CASSIVLQETQYF. CDR3 nucleotide sequence: TGTGCCAGTAGTATAGTGTTACAAGAGACCCAGTACTTC.

The gene calls are TRBV5-1 and TRBJ2-7; D might be TRBD1 (6 bases). V was clipped by 0 bases and J by 1 base, with 8 bases between them. The germline CDR1 and CDR2 sequences are SGHRS and YFSETQ. The CDR3 has 14 residues. CDR3 nucleotide sequence: TGCGCCAGCAGCTTGGCCGGACAGTCCTACGAGCAGTACTTC. Translation: CASSLAGQSYEQYF.

The gene calls are TRBV21-1 and TRBJ1-2; the table's D call TRBD1 went unverified against the DNA. TRBV21-1 is a pseudogene. This CDR3 has 16 amino acids. CDR3 bases: TGTGCCAGCAGCAAGGTCGGACAGGGCCCTTACTATGGCTACACCTTC. It yields the protein CASSKVGQGPYYGYTF.

This chain joins TRBV4-1 and TRBJ1-6, with 7 positions matching TRBD1. Trimming removed 1 base from V and 9 bases from J; junction bases left unmatched: 6. Germline values: CDR1 MGHRA, CDR2 YSYEKL. This CDR3 is 15 amino acids long. CDR3 protein: CASSQVEGARSPLHF. The CDR3 coding sequence is TGCGCCAGCAGCCAAGTCGAGGGGGCCCGTTCACCCCTCCACTTT.

This clone was observed a single time. The rearrangement joins TRBV5-1 to TRBJ2-5; 8 bases map to TRBD1. This CDR3 contains 17 residues. J gave up 5 bases and V 1 base, and 13 bases lay outside the gene matches. From germline, CDR1 is SGHRS and CDR2 YFSETQ. The CDR3 here is CASSLLGRGRDGETQYF. CDR3 bases: TGCGCCAGCAGCTTGTTGGGCAGGGGGCGCGATGGGGAGACCCAGTACTTC.

This chain uses TRBV28 with TRBJ2-7; tentative D call: TRBD1 (6 bases). The length of the CDR3 is 14 residues. Germline V gene data show CDR1 as MDHEN and CDR2 as SYDVKM. The ends were cut back, 1 base at V and 5 bases at J, with 12 bases in the middle. CDR3 sequence reads: CASSLYQGRDEQYF. DNA of the CDR3: TGTGCCAGCAGTTTATATCAGGGGCGCGACGAGCAGTACTTC.

This clone was recorded a few times. The rearrangement joins TRBV25-1 to TRBJ2-1; the match to TRBD2 covers 9 bases. Looked up from germline, CDR1 is MGHDK and CDR2 is SYGVNS. Trimming cost V 4 bases and J 6 bases; bases outside gene matches: 10. The CDR3 contains 16 residues. CDR3 loop: CASSGMGLALGNEQFF. CDR3 DNA: TGTGCCAGCAGTGGAATGGGACTAGCATTAGGCAATGAGCAGTTCTTC.

This clone occurred a few times. J is TRBJ2-3 and V is TRBV6-5; TRBD1 matches at 9 bases. Trimming removed 6 bases from V and 5 bases from J; junction bases left unmatched: 6. This CDR3 is built from 14 residues. CDR1 is MNHEY and CDR2 is SVGAGI in the germline V gene. The CDR3 sequence: CASSWTGVGDTQYF. The CDR3 bases are TGTGCCAGCAGCTGGACAGGGGTTGGAGATACGCAGTATTTT.

This clone was found a few times. The chain couples TRBV6-5 to TRBJ2-3, with 12 positions matching TRBD2. Germline values: CDR1 MNHEY, CDR2 SVGAGI. J was trimmed by 2 bases and V by 4 bases; bases with no gene match: 4. The CDR3 length is 16 residues. The CDR3: CASSLGLAGNTDTQYF. The CDR3 DNA sequence: TGTGCCAGCAGTTTAGGACTAGCGGGGAACACAGATACGCAGTATTTT.

This chain connects TRBV2 to TRBJ1-1, with D possibly being TRBD1 (5 bases). Germline V gene lookup returns CDR1 SNHLY and CDR2 FYNNEI. Between the trimmed V and J ends, which lost 7 bases and 2 bases, there was a span of 14 bases. CDR3 size: 14 residues. The CDR3: CASTGVERNTEAFF. CDR3 coding DNA: TGTGCCAGCACGGGGGTCGAGAGAAACACTGAAGCTTTCTTT.

The J gene is TRBJ1-2, the V gene TRBV7-3; 9 nucleotides agree with TRBD1. Germline loops: CDR1 SGHTA, CDR2 FQGTGA. The CDR3 consists of 16 residues. The junction had 11 bases not matched to a gene; V was cut back by 4 bases and J by 5 bases. Here the CDR3 reads CASSSHYGTGTYGYTF. In DNA form, the CDR3 reads TGTGCCAGCAGCTCCCATTACGGGACAGGGACATATGGCTACACCTTC.

This clone showed up just a few times. The chain employs TRBV18 and TRBJ2-7, with 9 bases identical to TRBD2. The CDR3 runs to 16 residues. Germline loops: CDR1 KGHSH, CDR2 LQKENI. Trimming took 5 bases from V and 2 from J; bases not matched to a gene: 10. CDR3 DNA sequence: TGTGCCAGCTCATCTCAAAATAGCGGGAGTACCTACGAGCAGTACTTC. Protein product: CASSSQNSGSTYEQYF.

This clone turned up a few times. V is TRBV4-3 and J is TRBJ2-6, with TRBD1 as a possible D gene (5 bases). The CDR3 runs to 17 residues. Germline V gene data show CDR1 as LGHNA and CDR2 as YSLEER. Trimming shortened V by 4 bases and J by 4 bases, and 17 bases separated the two germline ends. CDR3 sequence (DNA): TGCGCCAGCAGCCCCGATGCCAGGGTTGGCGGGGCCAACGTCCTGACTTTC. This gives the protein CASSPDARVGGANVLTF.

V gene TRBV5-1 combines with J gene TRBJ2-7; D is uncertain. The CDR3 is 12 amino acids. Germline lookup yields CDR1 SGHRS and CDR2 YFSETQ. Trimming removed 0 bases at V and 6 bases at J, with 7 bases between. The CDR3 DNA reads as TGCGCCAGCAGCTTGGAATCAGGCGAGCAGTACTTC. Translating gives CASSLESGEQYF.

The CDR3 reads CASSPGQGATYEQYF. The CDR3, as DNA: TGTGCCAGCAGTCCCGGACAGGGAGCCACCTACGAGCAGTACTTC. The rearrangement joins TRBV27 to TRBJ2-7; 8 bases map to TRBD1. CDR3 length: 15 residues. V lost 5 bases, J lost 2 bases, and 8 bases stayed unmatched. The germline V gene encodes CDR1 MNHEY and CDR2 SMNVEV (reference sequence).